This T cell receptor beta chain comes out of a study of blood T cell repertoires in COVID-19. Overall study context: Sample material is recorded as cDNA or gDNA derived from T cells, B-cell-depleted T cells, or PBMCs.

Individuals drawn from 24 US areas were about 18 to 90 years old. Participant reports of clinical history set cohort assignment. Germline-derived CDR1 and CDR2 are DFQATT and SNEGSKA (reference sequence). The CDR3 extends over 11 amino acids. Trimming cost V 4 bases and J 8 bases, with 8 bases left between them. How the authors handled the data: Counts of nucleated cells, estimated from reference gene primer amplification, were obtained. TCRdb's copy holds only in-frame clones and misses some; the assay was immunoSEQ multiplex PCR. The V and J calls and the clone size are those of that table, but D and trimming were determined from the DNA. The sample contains 300,000 to 350,000 clones, just over 85% of which appear only once.

V usage is TRBV20-1 and J usage is TRBJ1-4; D is unresolved. Sequencing input: PBMCs or T cells enriched from blood (not recorded which). The origin of this receptor is a woman aged 40-49 years with acute COVID-19. In DNA, the CDR3 is TGCAGTGCTAATGGAGGAGAAAAACTGTTTTTT. It yields the protein CSANGGEKLFF.